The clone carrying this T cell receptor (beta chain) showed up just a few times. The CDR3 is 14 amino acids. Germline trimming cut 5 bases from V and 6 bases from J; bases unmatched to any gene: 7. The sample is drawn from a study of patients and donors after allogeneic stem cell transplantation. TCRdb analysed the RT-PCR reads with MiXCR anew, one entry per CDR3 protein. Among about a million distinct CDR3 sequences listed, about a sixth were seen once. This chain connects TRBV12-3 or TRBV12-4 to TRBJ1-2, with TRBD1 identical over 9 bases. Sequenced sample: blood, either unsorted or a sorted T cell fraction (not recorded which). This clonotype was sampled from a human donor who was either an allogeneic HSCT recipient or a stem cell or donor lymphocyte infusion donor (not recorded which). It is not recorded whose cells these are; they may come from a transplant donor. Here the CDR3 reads CASSTTGQGNGYTF. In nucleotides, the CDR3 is TGTGCCAGCAGTACAACGGGACAGGGAAATGGCTACACCTTC.